These T cell receptor beta chains were read from a single sample in a study of cytomegalovirus exposure and HLA in healthy donors. Assay used: immunoSEQ multiplex PCR; TCRdb lists only in-frame clones, some missing. Of 130,000 or so clones in the sample, 77% were seen once. Sequencing used PBMCs. These receptors were collected from a female donor in good health and CMV-seronegative. Each CDR3 is given with its conserved first and last residue. The order of the fields is V gene, J gene, D gene, CDR3 protein. A D gene is named only where the DNA matches it firmly.

v_gene: TRBV6-5
j_gene: TRBJ2-2
d_gene: -
CDR3aa: CASSYNRDVGELFF

v_gene: TRBV30
j_gene: TRBJ1-6
d_gene: -
CDR3aa: CAWSPLTNSPLHF

v_gene: TRBV28
j_gene: TRBJ2-7
d_gene: -
CDR3aa: CASSPPTYEQYF

v_gene: TRBV5-1
j_gene: TRBJ1-1
d_gene: TRBD1
CDR3aa: CASSSDRGHAFF

v_gene: TRBV11-3
j_gene: TRBJ2-2
d_gene: TRBD2
CDR3aa: CASSLIARTSGPTGELFF

v_gene: TRBV11-3
j_gene: TRBJ2-3
d_gene: -
CDR3aa: CASSRFGGGRAGADTQYF

v_gene: TRBV29-1
j_gene: TRBJ1-1
d_gene: -
CDR3aa: CSVVVATNTEAFF

v_gene: TRBV2
j_gene: TRBJ1-5
d_gene: -
CDR3aa: CASSSQGPSNQPQHF

v_gene: TRBV19
j_gene: -
d_gene: TRBD2
CDR3aa: CASSTQPLAGGPHEQYF

v_gene: TRBV29-1
j_gene: -
d_gene: TRBD1
CDR3aa: CSVDLDRGEQYF

v_gene: TRBV5-6
j_gene: TRBJ1-2
d_gene: -
CDR3aa: CASSLGAFGNNYGYTF

v_gene: TRBV6-5
j_gene: TRBJ1-5
d_gene: -
CDR3aa: CASSERGNQPQHF

v_gene: TRBV19
j_gene: TRBJ1-4
d_gene: -
CDR3aa: CASSIGRGEKLFF

v_gene: TRBV7-6
j_gene: TRBJ1-2
d_gene: TRBD1
CDR3aa: CASSLDDRARADYGYTF

v_gene: TRBV4-1
j_gene: TRBJ2-2
d_gene: -
CDR3aa: CASSQDADSANLGELFF

v_gene: TRBV7-8
j_gene: TRBJ2-1
d_gene: TRBD2
CDR3aa: CASSPGTSGNNEQFF